Each of the 10 T cell receptor beta chains below was sequenced from the same sample in a study of OX40 agonist ivuxolimab in advanced cancers. Sequencing was performed with immunoSEQ multiplex PCR; in TCRdb, only in-frame clones are kept and a portion is missing. The sample holds 30,000 to 35,000 clones, approximately 86% seen once. Material: CD4+ or CD8+ T cells sorted from blood, obtained in a trial of the OX40 agonist ivuxolimab. Source of these receptors: an adult with an advanced solid tumor such as melanoma, head and neck, liver or kidney cancer.

This CDR3 is CASSARQGADYGYTF. CDR3 bases: TGTGCCAGCAGCGCACGACAGGGGGCTGACTATGGCTACACCTTC. The chain couples TRBV7-9 to TRBJ1-2; TRBD1 matches at 10 bases. The V and J ends lost 5 bases and 3 bases, in that order; junction bases with no gene match: 6. The germline gives CDR1 SEHNR, CDR2 FQNEAQ (reference sequence). The CDR3 length is 15 residues.

V is TRBV25-1 and J is TRBJ1-1; possible D gene TRBD1, 5 bases. Per germline, CDR1 MGHDK and CDR2 SYGVNS. The V gene lost 9 bases and the J gene lost 3 bases, with 14 bases spanning the gap. This CDR3 has 13 residues. In DNA, the CDR3 is TGTGCCAGTACGGGGGGGGGTCACACTGAAGCTTTCTTT. This sequence encodes CASTGGGHTEAFF.

This rearrangement joins TRBV30 to TRBJ2-4; D is ambiguous. Deletions cut 1 base from V and 10 bases from J, with 11 bases between. The CDR3 is 12 residues long. CDR1 is GTSNPN, CDR2 SVGIG, per germline (reference sequence). As DNA, the CDR3 is TGTGCCTGGAGTGGCCTTCAAGGGATTCAGTACTTC. Protein: CAWSGLQGIQYF.

This chain uses TRBV2 with TRBJ2-7; D is perhaps TRBD2 (5 bases). Germline-derived CDR1 and CDR2 are SNHLY and FYNNEI. The CDR3 consists of 13 residues. V lost 9 bases and J lost 6, with 18 bases in between. The CDR3 region has the DNA TGTGCCAGTGAAGAGGGCCGGACCCTCGAGCAGTACTTC. It codes for CASEEGRTLEQYF.

The chain links TRBV7-2 to TRBJ2-3, with D unresolved. V lost 4 bases to trimming and J lost 0 bases, with 20 bases between them. This CDR3 has 18 amino acids. Germline-derived CDR1 and CDR2 are SGHTA and FQGNSA. The CDR3 region has the DNA TGTGCCAGCAGCTCGACCATGGCAGGTCACCTGAGCACAGATACGCAGTATTTT. Protein sequence: CASSSTMAGHLSTDTQYF.

The chain uses TRBV19 and TRBJ1-2; possible D gene TRBD1, 6 bases. Trimming took 7 bases from V and 6 from J, leaving 15 bases between them. The germline CDR1 and CDR2 sequences are LNHDA and SQIVND (reference sequence). The CDR3 runs 13 residues. The CDR3 coding sequence is TGTGCCAGTACCCCTACGTCAGGGGATGGCTACACCTTC. As protein: CASTPTSGDGYTF.

This chain joins TRBV5-6 and TRBJ1-5; D gene unclear. CDR3 length equals 14 residues. Trimming took 2 bases from V and 1 from J, leaving 7 bases between them. Germline CDR1 is SGHDT and CDR2 is YYEEEE. CDR3 bases: TGTGCCAGCAGCTTCCGGATGAGCAATCAGCCCCAGCATTTT. Its protein is CASSFRMSNQPQHF.

In this sample, this clone turned up once. The gene calls are TRBV27 and TRBJ1-5; TRBD1 is a possible D gene (5 bases). Germline assignment: CDR1 MNHEY and CDR2 SMNVEV (reference sequence). The CDR3 has 16 amino acids. Trimming pared 6 bases from V and 0 bases from J, leaving 15 bases between. In nucleotides, the CDR3 is TGTGCCAGCAGCCCCAGTGGAGGACATAGCAATCAGCCCCAGCATTTT. Its protein is CASSPSGGHSNQPQHF.

This sequence joins TRBV19 and TRBJ2-1; TRBD2 matches at 9 bases. The CDR3 is 17 amino acids. With 5 bases clipped from V and 8 bases from J, the junction kept 16 bases outside the gene matches. Germline lookup yields CDR1 LNHDA and CDR2 SQIVND (reference sequence). In nucleotides, the CDR3 is TGTGCCAGTAGTGCCCTTCCCGGGACTAGCTACGTCGATGAGCAGTTCTTC. Translated, it gives CASSALPGTSYVDEQFF.

The chain employs TRBV28 and TRBJ2-7; 7 nucleotides align to TRBD1. This CDR3 spans 15 amino acids. Germline CDR1 and CDR2: MDHEN and SYDVKM. V lost 3 bases, J lost 6 bases, and 11 bases stayed unmatched. The CDR3 nucleotides read TGTGCCAGCAGTTTTATAGAGGGGGCGTTCGCCGAGCAGTACTTC. This translates into CASSFIEGAFAEQYF. Based on the CDR3 plus reference TRBV28 and TRBJ2-7, the full variable domain is DVKVTQSSRYLVKRTGEKVFLECVQDMDHENMFWYRQDPGLGLRLIYFSYDVKMKEKGDIPEGYSVSREKKERFSLILESASTNQTSMYLCASSFIEGAFAEQYFGPGTRLTVT.